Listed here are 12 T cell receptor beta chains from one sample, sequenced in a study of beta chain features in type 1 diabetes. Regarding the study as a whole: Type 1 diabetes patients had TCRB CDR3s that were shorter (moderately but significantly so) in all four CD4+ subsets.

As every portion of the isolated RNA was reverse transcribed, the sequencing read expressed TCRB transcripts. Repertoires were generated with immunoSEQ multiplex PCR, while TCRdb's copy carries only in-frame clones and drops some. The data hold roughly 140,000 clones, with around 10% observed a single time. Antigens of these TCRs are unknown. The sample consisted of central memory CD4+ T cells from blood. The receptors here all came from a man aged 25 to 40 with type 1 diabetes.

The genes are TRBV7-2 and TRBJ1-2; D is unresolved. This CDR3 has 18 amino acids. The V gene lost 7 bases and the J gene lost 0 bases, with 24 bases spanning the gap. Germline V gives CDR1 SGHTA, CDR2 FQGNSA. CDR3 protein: CASTLVAGGSSPNYGYTF. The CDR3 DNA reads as TGTGCCAGCACCCTCGTTGCGGGCGGGAGTTCGCCTAACTATGGCTACACCTTC.

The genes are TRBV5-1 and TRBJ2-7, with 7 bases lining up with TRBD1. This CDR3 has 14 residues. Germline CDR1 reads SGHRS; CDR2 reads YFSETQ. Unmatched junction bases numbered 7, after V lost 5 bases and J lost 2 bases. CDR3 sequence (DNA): TGCGCCAGCAGACGCACAGGGGATACCTACGAGCAGTACTTC. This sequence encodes CASRRTGDTYEQYF.

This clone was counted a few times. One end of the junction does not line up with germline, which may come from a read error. The CDR3 spells CASSTSGGRIHF. In nucleotides, the CDR3 is TGTGCCAGTAGTACCTCTGGCGGCAGAATCCACTTC. The gene calls are TRBV19 and TRBJ2-4; no reliable D call. CDR3 length: 12 residues. Germline lookup yields CDR1 LNHDA and CDR2 SQIVND (reference sequence).

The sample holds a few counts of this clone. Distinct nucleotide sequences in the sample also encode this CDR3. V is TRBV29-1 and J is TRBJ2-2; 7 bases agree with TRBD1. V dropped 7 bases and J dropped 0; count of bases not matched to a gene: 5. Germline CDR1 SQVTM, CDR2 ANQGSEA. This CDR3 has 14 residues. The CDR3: CSARQGPNTGELFF. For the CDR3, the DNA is TGCAGCGCCCGACAGGGTCCGAACACCGGGGAGCTGTTTTTT.

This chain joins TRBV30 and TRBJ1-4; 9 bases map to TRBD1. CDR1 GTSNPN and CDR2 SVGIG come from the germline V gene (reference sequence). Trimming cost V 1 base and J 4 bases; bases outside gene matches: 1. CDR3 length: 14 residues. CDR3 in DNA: TGTGCCTGGAGTGGACAGGGGGGTAATGAAAAACTGTTTTTT. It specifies CAWSGQGGNEKLFF. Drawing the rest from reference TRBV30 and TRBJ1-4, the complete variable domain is SQTIHQWPATLVQPVGSPLSLECTVEGTSNPNLYWYRQAAGRGLQLLFYSVGIGQISSEVPQNLSASRPQDRQFILSSKKLLLSDSGFYLCAWSGQGGNEKLFFGSGTQLSVL.

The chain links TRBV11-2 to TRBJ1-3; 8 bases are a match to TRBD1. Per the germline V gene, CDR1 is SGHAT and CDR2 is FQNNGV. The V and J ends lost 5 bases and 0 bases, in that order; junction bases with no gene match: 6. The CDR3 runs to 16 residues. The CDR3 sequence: CASSRLRGLSGNTIYF. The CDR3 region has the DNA TGTGCCAGCAGCCGCCTCAGGGGGCTCTCTGGAAACACCATATATTTT.

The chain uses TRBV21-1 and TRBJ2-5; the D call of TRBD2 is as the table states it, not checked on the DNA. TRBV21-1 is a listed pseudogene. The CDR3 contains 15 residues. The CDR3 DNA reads TGTGCCAGCAGCAAAAACTTCGACCTCGGGGAGACCCAGTACTTC. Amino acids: CASSKNFDLGETQYF.

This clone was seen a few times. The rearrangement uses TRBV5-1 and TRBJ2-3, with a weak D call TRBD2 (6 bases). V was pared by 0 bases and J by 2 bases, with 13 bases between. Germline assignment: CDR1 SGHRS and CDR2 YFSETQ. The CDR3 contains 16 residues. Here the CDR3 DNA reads TGCGCCAGCAGCTTGGCGCTGGCGGGGTACACAGATACGCAGTATTTT. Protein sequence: CASSLALAGYTDTQYF.

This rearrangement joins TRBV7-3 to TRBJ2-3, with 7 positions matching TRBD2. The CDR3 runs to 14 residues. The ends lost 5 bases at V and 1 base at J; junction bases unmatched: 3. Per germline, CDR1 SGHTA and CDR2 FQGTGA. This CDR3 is CASSQTSGTDTQYF. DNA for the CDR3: TGTGCCAGCAGCCAAACTAGCGGCACAGATACGCAGTATTTT.

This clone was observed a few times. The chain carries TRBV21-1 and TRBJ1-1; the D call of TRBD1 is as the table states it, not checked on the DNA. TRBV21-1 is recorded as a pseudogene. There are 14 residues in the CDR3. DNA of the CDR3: TGTGCCAGCAGCAAAGAGGGGGTACACACTGAAGCTTTCTTT. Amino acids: CASSKEGVHTEAFF.

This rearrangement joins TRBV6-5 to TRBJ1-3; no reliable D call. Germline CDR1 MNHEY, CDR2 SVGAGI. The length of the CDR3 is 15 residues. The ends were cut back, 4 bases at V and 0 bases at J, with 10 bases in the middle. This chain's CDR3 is CASSSTTYSGNTIYF. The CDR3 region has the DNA TGTGCCAGCAGTTCAACTACCTACTCTGGAAACACCATATATTTT.

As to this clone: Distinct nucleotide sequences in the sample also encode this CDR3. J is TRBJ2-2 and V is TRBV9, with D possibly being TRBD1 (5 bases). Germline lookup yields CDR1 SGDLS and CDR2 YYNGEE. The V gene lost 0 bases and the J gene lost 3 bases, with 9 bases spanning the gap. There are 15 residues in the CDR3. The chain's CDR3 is CASSVGQGYTGELFF. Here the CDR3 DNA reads TGTGCCAGCAGCGTAGGGCAGGGCTACACCGGGGAGCTGTTTTTT.